Listed here are 8 T cell receptor beta chains from one sample, sequenced in a study of T cells in Graves' hyperthyroidism and ophthalmopathy. Amplified TCR beta CDR3 regions came from RNA transcripts. The HTBI set primed first-round TCR CDR3 RT-PCR. TCRdb redid the calling of the multiplex PCR reads with MiXCR, one entry per CDR3 protein. Of approximately 400,000 distinct CDR3 sequences in the sample, approximately 17% were seen once. Sequenced: blood. The receptors stem from a man aged 18 to 30 with Graves' ophthalmopathy.

This clonotype was picked up a small number of times. The V call is TRBV6-1, the J call TRBJ2-3; D remains unclear. CDR3 length: 18 amino acids. In germline, CDR1 is MNHNS, CDR2 SASEGT. Trimming shortened V by 2 bases and J by 3 bases, and 21 bases separated the two germline ends. The CDR3 protein is CASSETRHQGPRTDTQYF. The DNA of the CDR3 is TGTGCCAGCAGTGAAACTCGACATCAAGGGCCAAGGACAGATACGCAGTATTTT.

The chain uses TRBV7-2 and TRBJ1-4; D is uncertain. Germline assignment: CDR1 SGHTA and CDR2 FQGNSA. The CDR3 consists of 13 residues. Trimming removed 3 bases from V and 8 bases from J, with 10 bases in between. CDR3 amino acids: CASSFRHREKLFF. CDR3 bases: TGTGCCAGCAGCTTTCGTCATCGGGAAAAACTGTTTTTT.

There are a few counts of this clonotype. The chain uses TRBV4-2 and TRBJ2-3; D tentatively fits TRBD1 or TRBD2 (5 bases each). V lost 8 bases and J 6 bases, leaving 21 bases between the germline ends. The CDR3 is made up of 15 amino acids. Germline-derived CDR1 and CDR2 are LGHNA and YNFKEQ. CDR3 nucleotides: TGTGCCAGCGCTGGGTCAGGACTCGAGGGGGATACGCAGTATTTT. This gives the protein CASAGSGLEGDTQYF.

The chain uses TRBV9 and TRBJ2-7; D tentatively fits TRBD1 or TRBD2 (5 bases each). V was pared by 4 bases and J by 0 bases, with 14 bases between. Germline CDR1 reads SGDLS; CDR2 reads YYNGEE. The CDR3 extends over 15 amino acids. CDR3 residues: CASSNRGRSSYEQYF. The CDR3, as DNA: TGTGCCAGCAGCAACCGGGGCAGAAGCTCCTACGAGCAGTACTTC.

This clonotype was observed a single time. The chain employs TRBV10-3 and TRBJ1-2, with 7 bases aligning to TRBD1. This CDR3 has 15 amino acids. V shed 2 bases, J shed 0 bases, and the junction held 3 bases outside the gene matches. CDR1 and CDR2 (germline): ENHRY, SYGVKD. The CDR3 sequence is CAISEGQGANYGYTF. Here the CDR3 DNA reads TGTGCCATCAGTGAGGGTCAGGGGGCTAACTATGGCTACACCTTC.

This clonotype was counted at least ten times. The chain carries TRBV11-2 and TRBJ2-7, with 10 bases that match TRBD2. This CDR3 spans 18 amino acids. Trimming removed 3 bases from V and 3 bases from J; junction bases left unmatched: 14. CDR1 and CDR2 from the germline V gene are SGHAT and FQNNGV. The CDR3 DNA sequence: TGTGCCAGCAGCTTGGCCCTGGGGCTAGCGGGGGAAATCTACGAGCAGTACTTC. It specifies CASSLALGLAGEIYEQYF.

This clonotype was found many times. The V call is TRBV2, the J call TRBJ1-1; D call uncertain. Germline V gives CDR1 SNHLY, CDR2 FYNNEI. The CDR3 length is 13 residues. The V end lost 7 bases, the J end lost 1 base, and 10 bases lay between the germline ends. The CDR3 DNA follows: TGTGCCAGCACCGGACTGGAGAACACTGAAGCTTTCTTT. Amino acid sequence: CASTGLENTEAFF.

The sample holds many counts of this clonotype. The V gene is TRBV2, the J gene TRBJ2-3; 8 bases map to TRBD2. Germline V CDR1 and CDR2: SNHLY, FYNNEI. CDR3 length: 17 amino acids. Losses at the gene ends were 1 base for V and 0 bases for J; bases not matched to a gene: 6. The DNA of the CDR3 is TGTGCCAGCAGTGAAGGGAGCGGGGGCCCTAGCACAGATACGCAGTATTTT. This gives the protein CASSEGSGGPSTDTQYF.